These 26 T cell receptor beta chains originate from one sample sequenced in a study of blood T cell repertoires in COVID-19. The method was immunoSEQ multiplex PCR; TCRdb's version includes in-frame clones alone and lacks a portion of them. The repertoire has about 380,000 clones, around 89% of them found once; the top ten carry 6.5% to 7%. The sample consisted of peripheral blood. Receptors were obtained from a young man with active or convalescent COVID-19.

CDR3 region: CASSYTGRGDYGYTF. The DNA of the CDR3 is TGTGCCAGCAGTTACACAGGGAGAGGTGACTATGGCTACACCTTC. V and J are TRBV27 and TRBJ1-2; weak D call: TRBD1 (6 bases). Per germline, CDR1 MNHEY and CDR2 SMNVEV (reference sequence). This CDR3 has 15 amino acids. V was shortened by 4 bases and J by 3 bases, with 15 bases between the two germline ends.

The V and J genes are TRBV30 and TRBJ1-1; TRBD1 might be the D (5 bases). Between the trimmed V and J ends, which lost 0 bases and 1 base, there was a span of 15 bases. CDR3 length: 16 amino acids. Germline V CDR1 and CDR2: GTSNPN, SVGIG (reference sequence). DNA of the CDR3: TGTGCCTGGAGTGTAAGTGTTGCGGGACGGAACACTGAAGCTTTCTTT. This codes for CAWSVSVAGRNTEAFF.

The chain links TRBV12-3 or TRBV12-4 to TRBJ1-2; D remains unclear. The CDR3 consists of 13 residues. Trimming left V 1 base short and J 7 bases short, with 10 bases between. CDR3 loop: CASSLVQQGGYTF. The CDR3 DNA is TGTGCCAGCAGTTTAGTACAGCAAGGTGGCTACACCTTC.

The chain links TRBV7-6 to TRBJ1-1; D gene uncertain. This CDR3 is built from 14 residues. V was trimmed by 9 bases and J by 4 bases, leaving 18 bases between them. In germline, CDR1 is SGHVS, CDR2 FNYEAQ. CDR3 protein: CASKAREVGTEAFF. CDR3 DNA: TGTGCCAGTAAAGCGCGGGAAGTGGGCACTGAAGCTTTCTTT. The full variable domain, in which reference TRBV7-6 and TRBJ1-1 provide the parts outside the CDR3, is GAGVSQSPRYKVTKRGQDVALRCDPISGHVSLYWYRQALGQGPEFLTYFNYEAQQDKSGLPNDRFSAERPEGSISTLTIQRTEQRDSAMYRCASKAREVGTEAFFGQGTRLTVV.

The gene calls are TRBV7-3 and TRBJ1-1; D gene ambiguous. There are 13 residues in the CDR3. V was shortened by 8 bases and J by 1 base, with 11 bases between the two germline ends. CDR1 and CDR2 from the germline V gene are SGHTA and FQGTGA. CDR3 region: CASAGGPNTEAFF. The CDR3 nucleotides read TGTGCCAGCGCCGGCGGGCCGAACACTGAAGCTTTCTTT.

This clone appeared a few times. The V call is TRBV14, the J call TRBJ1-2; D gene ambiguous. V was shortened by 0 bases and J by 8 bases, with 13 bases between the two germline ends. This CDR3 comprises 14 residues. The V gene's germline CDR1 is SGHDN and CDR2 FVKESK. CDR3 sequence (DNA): TGTGCCAGCAGCCAAGAAATCCCTGGGAGGGGCTACACCTTC. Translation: CASSQEIPGRGYTF.

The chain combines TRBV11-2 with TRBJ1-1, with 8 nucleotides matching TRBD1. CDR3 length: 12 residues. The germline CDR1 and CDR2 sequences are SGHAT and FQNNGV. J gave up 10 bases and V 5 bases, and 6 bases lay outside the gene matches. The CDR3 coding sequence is TGTGCCAGCAGCCGAAGCCAGGGGGCAGCTTTCTTT. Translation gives CASSRSQGAAFF.

CDR3 DNA sequence: TGTGCCAGCAGCTTAGGGTTAGCGGGTTCCCACAATGAGCAGTTCTTC. It specifies CASSLGLAGSHNEQFF. The chain couples TRBV11-3 to TRBJ2-1; TRBD2 agrees at 7 bases. Trimming at V came to 1 base and at J to 5 bases, leaving 8 bases not matched to a gene. The CDR3 is 16 amino acids. Looked up from germline, CDR1 is SGHNT and CDR2 is YENEEA. Drawing the rest from reference TRBV11-3 and TRBJ2-1, the complete variable domain is EAGVVQSPRYKIIEKKQPVAFWCNPISGHNTLYWYLQNLGQGPELLIRYENEEAVDDSQLPKDRFSAERLKGVDSTLKIQPAELGDSAVYLCASSLGLAGSHNEQFFGPGTRLTVL.

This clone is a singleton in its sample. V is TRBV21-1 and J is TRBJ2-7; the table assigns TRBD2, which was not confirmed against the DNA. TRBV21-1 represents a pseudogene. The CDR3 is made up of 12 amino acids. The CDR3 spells CASPDPSGEQYF. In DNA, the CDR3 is TGTGCCAGCCCTGACCCCTCGGGCGAGCAGTACTTC.

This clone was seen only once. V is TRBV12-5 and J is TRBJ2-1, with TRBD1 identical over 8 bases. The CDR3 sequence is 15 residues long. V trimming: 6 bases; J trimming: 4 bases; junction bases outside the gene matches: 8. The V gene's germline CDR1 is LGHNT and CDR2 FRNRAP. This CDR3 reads CASGQGQGLYNEQFF. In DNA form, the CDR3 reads TGTGCTAGTGGGCAAGGACAGGGTTTATACAATGAGCAGTTCTTC.

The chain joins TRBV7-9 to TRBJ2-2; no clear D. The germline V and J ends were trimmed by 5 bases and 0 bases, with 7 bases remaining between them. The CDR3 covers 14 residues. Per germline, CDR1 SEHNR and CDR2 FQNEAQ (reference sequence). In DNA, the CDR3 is TGTGCCAGCAGCCAGGATTCGAACACCGGGGAGCTGTTTTTT. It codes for CASSQDSNTGELFF. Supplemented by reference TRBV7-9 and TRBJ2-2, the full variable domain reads DTGVSQNPRHKITKRGQNVTFRCDPISEHNRLYWYRQTLGQGPEFLTYFQNEAQLEKSRLLSDRFSAERPKGSFSTLEIQRTEQGDSAMYLCASSQDSNTGELFFGEGSRLTVL.

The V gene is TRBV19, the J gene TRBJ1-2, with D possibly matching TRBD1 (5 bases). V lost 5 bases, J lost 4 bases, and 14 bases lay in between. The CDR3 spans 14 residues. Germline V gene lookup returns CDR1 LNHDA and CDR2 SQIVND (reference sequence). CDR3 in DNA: TGTGCCAGTAGTGAGAAGGGGCCTTTCTATGGCTACACCTTC. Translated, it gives CASSEKGPFYGYTF.

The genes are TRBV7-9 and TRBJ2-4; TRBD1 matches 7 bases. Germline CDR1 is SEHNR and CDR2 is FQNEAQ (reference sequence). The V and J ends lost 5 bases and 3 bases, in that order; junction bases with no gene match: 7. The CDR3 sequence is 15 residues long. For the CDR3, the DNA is TGTGCCAGCAGCGACCGGGACAGCATCAAAAACATTCAGTACTTC. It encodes CASSDRDSIKNIQYF.

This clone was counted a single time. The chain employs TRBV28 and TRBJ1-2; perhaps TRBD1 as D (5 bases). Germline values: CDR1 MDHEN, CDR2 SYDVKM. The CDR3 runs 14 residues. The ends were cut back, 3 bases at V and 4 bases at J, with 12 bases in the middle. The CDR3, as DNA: TGTGCCAGCAGTTTCTCCGACAGATTCTATGGCTACACCTTC. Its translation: CASSFSDRFYGYTF.

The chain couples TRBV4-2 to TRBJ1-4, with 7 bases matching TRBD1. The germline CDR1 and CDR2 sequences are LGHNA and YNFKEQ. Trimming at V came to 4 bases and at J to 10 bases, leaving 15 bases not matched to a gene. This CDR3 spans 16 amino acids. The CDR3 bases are TGTGCCAGCAGCCTTCCAGAGGACAGGCCGGCGGGAAAACTGTTTTTT. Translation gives CASSLPEDRPAGKLFF.

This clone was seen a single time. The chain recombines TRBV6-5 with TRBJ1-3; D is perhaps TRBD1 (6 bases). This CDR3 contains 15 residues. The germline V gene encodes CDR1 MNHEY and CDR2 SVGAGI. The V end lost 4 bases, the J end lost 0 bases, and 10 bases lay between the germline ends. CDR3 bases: TGTGCCAGCAGTTTGACAGGTAGCTCTGGAAACACCATATATTTT. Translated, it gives CASSLTGSSGNTIYF.

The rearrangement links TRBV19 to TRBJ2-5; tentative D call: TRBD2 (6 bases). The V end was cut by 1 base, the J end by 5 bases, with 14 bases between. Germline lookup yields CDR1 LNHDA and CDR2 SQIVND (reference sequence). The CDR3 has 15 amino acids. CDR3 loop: CASSIGGGIVETQYF. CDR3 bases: TGTGCCAGTAGTATAGGAGGCGGGATAGTGGAGACCCAGTACTTC. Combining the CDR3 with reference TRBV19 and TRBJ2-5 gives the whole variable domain DGGITQSPKYLFRKEGQNVTLSCEQNLNHDAMYWYRQDPGQGLRLIYYSQIVNDFQKGDIAEGYSVSREKKESFPLTVTSAQKNPTAFYLCASSIGGGIVETQYFGPGTRLLVL.

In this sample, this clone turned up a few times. This CDR3 reads CASSTGGFQPQHF. The CDR3 nucleotides read TGTGCCAGCAGCACAGGGGGCTTTCAGCCCCAGCATTTT. J is TRBJ1-5 and V is TRBV25-1; TRBD1 matches 9 bases. J gave up 6 bases and V 6 bases, and 3 bases lay outside the gene matches. Germline CDR1 MGHDK, CDR2 SYGVNS. This CDR3 has 13 residues.

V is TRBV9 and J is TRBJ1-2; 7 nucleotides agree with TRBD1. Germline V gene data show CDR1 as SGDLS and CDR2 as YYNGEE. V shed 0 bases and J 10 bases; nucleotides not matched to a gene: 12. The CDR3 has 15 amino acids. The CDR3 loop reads CASSVAPTGSLNYTF. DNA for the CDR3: TGTGCCAGCAGCGTAGCCCCGACAGGGTCATTAAACTACACCTTC.

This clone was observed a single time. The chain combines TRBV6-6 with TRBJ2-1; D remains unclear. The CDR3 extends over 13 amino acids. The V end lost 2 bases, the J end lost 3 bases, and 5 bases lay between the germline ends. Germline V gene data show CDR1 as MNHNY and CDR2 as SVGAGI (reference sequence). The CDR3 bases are TGTGCCAGCAGTTACGCGGACTACAATGAGCAGTTCTTC. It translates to CASSYADYNEQFF.

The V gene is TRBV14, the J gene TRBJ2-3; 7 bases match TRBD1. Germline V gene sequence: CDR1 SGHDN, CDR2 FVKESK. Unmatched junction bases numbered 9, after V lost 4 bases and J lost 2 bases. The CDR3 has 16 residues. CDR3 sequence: CASSPPGTEATDTQYF. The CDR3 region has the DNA TGTGCCAGCAGCCCGCCCGGGACAGAAGCCACAGATACGCAGTATTTT.

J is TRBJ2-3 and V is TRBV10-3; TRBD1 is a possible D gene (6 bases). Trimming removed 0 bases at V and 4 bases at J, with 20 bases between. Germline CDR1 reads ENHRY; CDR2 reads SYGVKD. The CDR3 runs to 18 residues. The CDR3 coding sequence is TGTGCCATCAGTGAGTCAAATTTCGTTGGGGGCCACTCAGATACGCAGTATTTT. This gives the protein CAISESNFVGGHSDTQYF.

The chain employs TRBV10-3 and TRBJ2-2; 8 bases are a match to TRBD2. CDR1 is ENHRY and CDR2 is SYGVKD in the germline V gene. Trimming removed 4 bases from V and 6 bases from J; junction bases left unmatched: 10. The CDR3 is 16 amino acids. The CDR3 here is CAISGEIAGLPGELFF. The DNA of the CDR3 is TGTGCCATCAGTGGGGAGATAGCGGGATTACCCGGGGAGCTGTTTTTT.

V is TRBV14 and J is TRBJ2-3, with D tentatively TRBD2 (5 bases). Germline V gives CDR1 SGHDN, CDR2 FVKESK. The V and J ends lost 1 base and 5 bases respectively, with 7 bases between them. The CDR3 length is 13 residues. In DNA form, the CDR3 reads TGTGCCAGCAGCCAAGGAGGAGGAGATACGCAGTATTTT. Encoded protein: CASSQGGGDTQYF.

CDR3: CASSQDTGTAYNEQFF. The CDR3 DNA follows: TGCGCCAGCAGCCAAGACACCGGGACAGCCTACAATGAGCAGTTCTTC. The chain carries TRBV4-1 and TRBJ2-1, with 7 bases lining up with TRBD1. Germline V gene data show CDR1 as MGHRA and CDR2 as YSYEKL. This CDR3 has 16 amino acids. Unmatched junction bases numbered 4, after V lost 0 bases and J lost 2 bases.

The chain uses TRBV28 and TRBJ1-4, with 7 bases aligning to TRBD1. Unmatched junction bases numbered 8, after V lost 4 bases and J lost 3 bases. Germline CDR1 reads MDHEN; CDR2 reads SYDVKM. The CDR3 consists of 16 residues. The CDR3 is CASSSNEGASNEKLFF. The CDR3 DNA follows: TGTGCCAGCAGTTCAAACGAGGGGGCATCTAATGAAAAACTGTTTTTT.